This TCR beta chain is from a study of blood T cell repertoires in COVID-19. Study overall: Whether acute or convalescent, the COVID-19 samples came from the United States, Italy and Spain. T cells, B-cell-depleted T cells, or PBMCs provided the cDNA or gDNA that served as material.

Trimming took off 4 bases at V and 2 bases at J, with 14 bases between the two ends. The CDR3 length is 15 residues. Germline V gives CDR1 MGHRA, CDR2 YSYEKL. Authors' methods: Counts of nucleated cells, estimated from reference gene primer amplification, were obtained. Libraries were prepared by immunoSEQ multiplex PCR; TCRdb keeps only in-frame clonotypes and omits some of them. V, J and clone size were drawn from that table, and D and trimming were deduced from the DNA. The sample has some 120,000 clones, around 88% seen once. The specimen sequenced was peripheral blood. The clonotype comes from a human donor with acute or convalescent COVID-19. The donor label of this sample is uncertain. The chain carries TRBV4-1 and TRBJ1-2, with D maybe TRBD1 (5 bases). CDR3: CASSPNVRDNYGYTF. CDR3 sequence (DNA): TGCGCCAGCAGCCCCAACGTGCGGGACAACTATGGCTACACCTTC.